These 24 T cell receptor beta chains were all obtained from the same sample, sequenced in a study of beta chain features in type 1 diabetes. The whole isolated RNA underwent reverse transcription, so sequencing captured expressed TCRB transcripts. The table came from immunoSEQ multiplex PCR; TCRdb's copy has only in-frame clones and leaves some out. This sample has 250,000 to 300,000 clones; 7% to 9% occur once, and the top ten carry 1%. The specimen sequenced was central memory CD4+ T cells from blood. All receptors derive from a woman between 18 and 30 years old in good health.

This clone was seen only a few times. The V gene is TRBV4-2, the J gene TRBJ1-5; D might be TRBD1 (5 bases). This CDR3 is 15 amino acids long. The germline gives CDR1 LGHNA, CDR2 YNFKEQ. Trimming removed 4 bases from V and 1 base from J, with 11 bases in between. The CDR3 here is CASSPGTVSNQPQHF. The CDR3 DNA reads as TGTGCCAGCAGCCCAGGGACGGTAAGCAATCAGCCCCAGCATTTT.

The chain recombines TRBV19 with TRBJ1-5, with TRBD1 as a possible D gene (5 bases). The germline gives CDR1 LNHDA, CDR2 SQIVND (reference sequence). V was cut by 6 bases and J by 4 bases, with 16 bases left in between. There are 15 residues in the CDR3. The CDR3 sequence: CASRTASSLNQPQHF. In DNA, the CDR3 is TGTGCCAGTAGGACAGCTTCCAGCCTAAATCAGCCCCAGCATTTT.

The rearrangement links TRBV4-1 to TRBJ1-1; 8 bases are a match to TRBD1. The CDR3 totals 13 residues. The junction had 6 bases not matched to a gene; V was cut back by 1 base and J by 11 bases. CDR1 is MGHRA and CDR2 is YSYEKL in the germline V gene. The CDR3 DNA reads as TGCGCCAGCAGCCAAGGACAGGACAGGGCGGCTTTCTTT. As protein: CASSQGQDRAAFF.

This clone was seen only a few times. This sequence joins TRBV7-2 and TRBJ1-1, with a possible D match to TRBD1 (5 bases). V was pared by 3 bases and J by 3 bases, with 11 bases between. CDR1 and CDR2 from the germline V gene are SGHTA and FQGNSA. There are 14 residues in the CDR3. The CDR3 region is CASSFPGGYTEAFF. Here the CDR3 DNA reads TGTGCCAGCAGCTTCCCCGGGGGGTACACTGAAGCTTTCTTT.

The table lists this clone with a few counts. Different DNA sequences within this sample yield the same CDR3. The chain carries TRBV5-1 and TRBJ2-3; the D is unclear. The CDR3 contains 15 residues. Germline CDR1 is SGHRS and CDR2 is YFSETQ. V was shortened by 1 base and J by 2 bases, with 11 bases between the two germline ends. In nucleotides, the CDR3 is TGCGCCAGCAGCTTGAGGACCCCCGACACAGATACGCAGTATTTT. This encodes CASSLRTPDTDTQYF.

This chain connects TRBV18 to TRBJ2-1, with TRBD1 matching 8 bases. The junction had 8 bases not matched to a gene; V was cut back by 3 bases and J by 7 bases. CDR3 length: 15 amino acids. Germline V gives CDR1 KGHSH, CDR2 LQKENI. The CDR3 region is CASSPRGTGTNEQFF. As DNA, the CDR3 is TGTGCCAGCTCACCGAGGGGGACAGGTACGAATGAGCAGTTCTTC.

The rearrangement joins TRBV5-1 to TRBJ2-3, with D unclear. The germline gives CDR1 SGHRS, CDR2 YFSETQ. V lost 4 bases to trimming and J lost 0 bases, with 9 bases between them. This CDR3 comprises 14 residues. The CDR3 DNA sequence: TGCGCCAGCAGCGGAGTGACAAGCACAGATACGCAGTATTTT. This translates into CASSGVTSTDTQYF.

The rearrangement joins TRBV7-6 to TRBJ1-1; D remains ambiguous. The CDR3 runs to 15 residues. CDR1 SGHVS and CDR2 FNYEAQ come from the germline V gene. With 2 bases removed from V and 4 bases from J, the gap between germline ends came to 14 bases. CDR3: CASSLQLSKPTEAFF. The CDR3, as DNA: TGTGCCAGCAGCTTACAATTGAGTAAACCCACTGAAGCTTTCTTT. Based on the CDR3 plus reference TRBV7-6 and TRBJ1-1, the full variable domain is GAGVSQSPRYKVTKRGQDVALRCDPISGHVSLYWYRQALGQGPEFLTYFNYEAQQDKSGLPNDRFSAERPEGSISTLTIQRTEQRDSAMYRCASSLQLSKPTEAFFGQGTRLTVV.

A few counts support this clone. The chain carries TRBV7-3 and TRBJ2-1, with D possibly TRBD1 on 6 matching bases. The CDR3 sequence is 15 residues long. The germline CDR1 and CDR2 sequences are SGHTA and FQGTGA. Trimming cost V 5 bases and J 0 bases, with 11 bases left between them. The CDR3 DNA sequence: TGTGCCAGCAGCCGGGACACCAGCTCCTACAATGAGCAGTTCTTC. Translated: CASSRDTSSYNEQFF.

Comments on this clone: Germline and junction disagree at one end, which may indicate a read error. The same CDR3 arises from other DNA sequences in this sample as well. This chain joins TRBV5-1 and TRBJ2-6, with 7 bases lining up with TRBD1. This CDR3 is 21 amino acids long. Looked up from germline, CDR1 is SGHRS and CDR2 is YFSETQ. CDR3 bases: TGTGCCAGCAAGGTCTCACTCAGTTTATCAATAGGGGGCGCTGGGGCCAACGTCCTGACTTTC. Residues: CASKVSLSLSIGGAGANVLTF.

This clone was detected a few times. This chain uses TRBV9 with TRBJ2-3, with 7 bases that match TRBD2. The V segment lost 6 bases and the J segment 0 bases; nucleotides outside the gene matches: 10. The germline V gene encodes CDR1 SGDLS and CDR2 YYNGEE. The CDR3 covers 16 residues. CDR3 in amino acids: CASTQSAGISTDTQYF. CDR3 coding DNA: TGTGCCAGCACCCAGTCAGCGGGGATTAGCACAGATACGCAGTATTTT.

The chain carries TRBV5-6 and TRBJ2-5; possible D gene TRBD1, 5 bases. The CDR3 spans 14 residues. Germline CDR1 SGHDT, CDR2 YYEEEE. V was cut by 0 bases and J by 1 base, with 7 bases left in between. CDR3 nucleotides: TGTGCCAGCAGCTTGGCGCAGGGCCAAGAGACCCAGTACTTC. Protein: CASSLAQGQETQYF.

This clone has ten or more counts. The V gene is TRBV7-9, the J gene TRBJ1-1; D gene uncertain. Germline V gene sequence: CDR1 SEHNR, CDR2 FQNEAQ (reference sequence). V was pared by 3 bases and J by 8 bases, with 16 bases between. The CDR3 contains 14 residues. CDR3 in amino acids: CASSLNFRGAEAFF. The CDR3 DNA is TGTGCCAGCAGCTTGAATTTTCGAGGAGCGGAAGCTTTCTTT.

This clone was recorded many times. The V and J genes are TRBV14 and TRBJ2-4; D is unresolved. The CDR3 is made up of 12 amino acids. The V end was cut by 6 bases, the J end by 6 bases, with 9 bases between. Germline assignment: CDR1 SGHDN and CDR2 FVKESK. CDR3 sequence: CASSLSGNIQYF. DNA of the CDR3: TGTGCCAGCAGTCTCTCCGGAAACATTCAGTACTTC.

This clone occurred a few times. This chain links TRBV6-1 with TRBJ1-1, with a weak D call TRBD1 (6 bases). V dropped 6 bases and J dropped 6 bases, with 20 bases sitting between them. Germline loops: CDR1 MNHNS, CDR2 SASEGT. The CDR3 contains 15 residues. This CDR3 is CASSPRTARMSEAFF. CDR3 sequence (DNA): TGTGCCAGCAGCCCTAGGACAGCTAGAATGTCTGAAGCTTTCTTT.

The CDR3 spells CASSHSDTGELFF. In DNA, the CDR3 is TGTGCCAGCTCACACTCAGACACCGGGGAGCTGTTTTTT. The chain carries TRBV18 and TRBJ2-2, with no clear D. The V gene's germline CDR1 is KGHSH and CDR2 LQKENI. V gave up 4 bases and J gave up 3 bases, with 6 bases separating them. CDR3 length: 13 amino acids.

As for this clone: The same CDR3 can be traced to other DNA sequences in this sample. The chain couples TRBV18 to TRBJ1-1; D might be TRBD1 (5 bases). The CDR3 consists of 15 residues. The germline V gene has CDR1 KGHSH and CDR2 LQKENI. The V end was cut by 0 bases, the J end by 2 bases, with 10 bases between. The CDR3 DNA reads TGTGCCAGCTCACCACCGAGTACAGGCAACACTGAAGCTTTCTTT. Protein sequence: CASSPPSTGNTEAFF.

This clone was counted only a few times. The chain joins TRBV5-1 to TRBJ2-3; a possible D gene is TRBD2 (6 bases). The CDR3 consists of 14 residues. V lost 7 bases, J lost 2 bases, and 14 bases lay in between. Looked up from germline, CDR1 is SGHRS and CDR2 is YFSETQ. The CDR3 protein is CASWRGTSTDTQYF. The CDR3 DNA follows: TGCGCCAGCTGGCGGGGAACTTCCACAGATACGCAGTATTTT.

This clone was seen a few times. CDR3 amino acids: CASSLARNYEQYV. CDR3 bases: TGTGCCAGCAGTTTAGCCCGGAACTACGAGCAGTACGTC. This rearrangement joins TRBV28 to TRBJ2-7; the D is unclear. V shed 2 bases and J shed 3 bases, with 8 bases lying between them. The CDR3 is 13 amino acids. CDR1 and CDR2 from the germline V gene are MDHEN and SYDVKM.

This rearrangement joins TRBV5-1 to TRBJ2-7, with 7 bases lining up with TRBD1. V lost 5 bases to trimming and J lost 2 bases; unmatched junction nucleotides: 13. Germline values: CDR1 SGHRS, CDR2 YFSETQ. The CDR3 is 16 residues long. As DNA, the CDR3 is TGCGCCAGCAGGCATTCCCCCGGGACAGTGACCTACGAGCAGTACTTC. Its translation is CASRHSPGTVTYEQYF.

This clone appeared many times. The rearrangement uses TRBV10-3 and TRBJ2-2; tentatively, D is TRBD1 (6 bases). Germline assignment: CDR1 ENHRY and CDR2 SYGVKD. The CDR3 has 13 amino acids. Trimming removed 5 bases at V and 6 bases at J, with 10 bases between. CDR3 nucleotides: TGTGCCATCAGTCTACAGGGATCCGGGGAGCTGTTTTTT. Its protein is CAISLQGSGELFF.

The chain recombines TRBV5-4 with TRBJ2-3; D is possibly TRBD1 (5 bases). The CDR3 covers 12 residues. The germline CDR1 and CDR2 sequences are SGHNT and YYREEE (reference sequence). The V end was cut by 2 bases, the J end by 9 bases, with 10 bases between. The CDR3 DNA is TGTGCCAGCAGCTTCGACAGAGGAACGCAGTATTTT. Translated, it gives CASSFDRGTQYF.

This clone has more than one count but fewer than ten. V is TRBV11-2 and J is TRBJ2-7; D call uncertain. V was shortened by 4 bases and J by 9 bases, with 10 bases between the two germline ends. The CDR3 extends over 11 amino acids. The germline gives CDR1 SGHAT, CDR2 FQNNGV. The CDR3 region is CASSSTLGQYF. CDR3 DNA: TGTGCCAGCAGCTCAACGTTAGGGCAGTACTTC.

In this sample, this clone turned up a few times. The chain joins TRBV18 to TRBJ2-1, with 8 bases lining up with TRBD1. V lost 3 bases, J lost 6 bases, and 10 bases stayed unmatched. The V gene's germline CDR1 is KGHSH and CDR2 LQKENI. CDR3 length: 16 amino acids. The CDR3: CASSPQGGTGGNEQFF. DNA for the CDR3: TGTGCCAGCTCACCCCAAGGAGGGACAGGAGGCAATGAGCAGTTCTTC.